Following are 30 T cell receptor beta chains from one sample sequenced in a study of CD8 T cells in Susac syndrome. RNA totalling roughly 0.5 to 1 ug underwent reverse transcription with random hexamers. TCRdb reprocessed the immunoSEQ multiplex PCR reads with MiXCR, giving one entry per CDR3 protein. This table has about 180,000 distinct CDR3 sequences, 90% to 95% appearing once. Sequencing was done on a sample of CD4+ T cells from PBMCs. The source is a human donor with Susac syndrome.

The chain employs TRBV6-6 and TRBJ2-3; perhaps TRBD1 as D (6 bases). This CDR3 contains 16 residues. Trimming left V 0 bases short and J 7 bases short, with 17 bases between. Germline V gene data show CDR1 as MNHNY and CDR2 as SVGAGI (reference sequence). CDR3 protein: CASSYSLDSWENTQYF. The CDR3 DNA follows: TGTGCCAGCAGTTACTCTCTGGACAGTTGGGAGAATACGCAGTATTTT.

The chain employs TRBV29-1 and TRBJ2-5, with D perhaps TRBD1 or TRBD2 (5 bases each). The CDR3 spans 15 residues. V lost 2 bases to trimming and J lost 5 bases, with 18 bases between them. Per germline, CDR1 SQVTM and CDR2 ANQGSEA. The CDR3: CSVESAGTSYETQYF. The CDR3 region has the DNA TGCAGCGTTGAATCGGCAGGGACGAGTTACGAGACCCAGTACTTC.

The rearrangement links TRBV7-9 to TRBJ2-7; D is possibly TRBD2 (5 bases). Germline CDR1 and CDR2: SEHNR and FQNEAQ (reference sequence). V lost 2 bases, J lost 2 bases, and 7 bases lay in between. The CDR3 is 13 amino acids. CDR3 amino acids: CASSLHGTYEQYF. The CDR3 DNA reads TGTGCCAGCAGCTTACACGGGACCTACGAGCAGTACTTC.

The chain recombines TRBV5-1 with TRBJ1-1; D is perhaps TRBD1 (5 bases). The CDR3 has 14 residues. Germline V gene sequence: CDR1 SGHRS, CDR2 YFSETQ. Between the trimmed V and J ends, which lost 0 bases and 3 bases, there was a span of 9 bases. The CDR3 is CASSLVRGDTEAFF. CDR3 coding DNA: TGCGCCAGCAGCTTGGTACGGGGGGACACTGAAGCTTTCTTT.

V is TRBV6-5 and J is TRBJ1-6; 8 nucleotides match TRBD1. The length of the CDR3 is 16 residues. Trimming at V came to 4 bases and at J to 3 bases, leaving 5 bases not matched to a gene. The germline CDR1 and CDR2 sequences are MNHEY and SVGAGI. CDR3: CASSLQTGVYNSPLHF. The CDR3, as DNA: TGTGCCAGCAGTTTGCAGACAGGGGTCTATAATTCACCCCTCCACTTT.

The gene calls are TRBV6-5 and TRBJ2-3, with a weak D call TRBD2 (5 bases). Germline CDR1 is MNHEY and CDR2 is SVGAGI. V was shortened by 8 bases and J by 5 bases, with 14 bases between the two germline ends. This CDR3 comprises 13 residues. The CDR3 DNA reads TGTGCCAGCTTCAAGCGGTGGCGAGATACGCAGTATTTT. Encoded protein: CASFKRWRDTQYF.

V usage is TRBV19 and J usage is TRBJ1-5; TRBD1 might be the D (5 bases). CDR1 LNHDA and CDR2 SQIVND come from the germline V gene (reference sequence). V was trimmed by 2 bases and J by 0 bases, leaving 14 bases between them. The CDR3 loop spans 17 amino acids. CDR3 in amino acids: CASSIIGQGVSNQPQHF. The CDR3 DNA follows: TGTGCCAGTAGTATAATCGGCCAGGGCGTTAGCAATCAGCCCCAGCATTTT.

The CDR3 reads CASRPPRGAGELFF. The CDR3 DNA reads TGTGCCAGCAGGCCACCCAGGGGGGCCGGGGAGCTGTTTTTT. This chain uses TRBV7-8 with TRBJ2-2; tentative D call: TRBD1 (7 bases). This CDR3 has 14 amino acids. Trimming took off 6 bases at V and 6 bases at J, with 14 bases between the two ends. CDR1 and CDR2 from the germline V gene are SGHVS and FQNEAQ.

The V and J genes are TRBV12-3 or TRBV12-4 and TRBJ2-6; no firm D call. The CDR3 has 15 residues. Between the trimmed V and J ends, which lost 5 bases and 2 bases, there was a span of 10 bases. In nucleotides, the CDR3 is TGTGCCAGCAGTCCTACAGCTCCTGGGGCCAACGTCCTGACTTTC. It translates to CASSPTAPGANVLTF.

V and J are TRBV25-1 and TRBJ2-4; 9 bases align to TRBD1. Looked up from germline, CDR1 is MGHDK and CDR2 is SYGVNS. The CDR3 consists of 17 residues. With 4 bases clipped from V and 9 bases from J, the junction kept 16 bases outside the gene matches. DNA of the CDR3: TGTGCCAGCAGTGTAGACAGGGACAGGGCCGGGGAGAGCATTCAGTACTTC. Amino acids: CASSVDRDRAGESIQYF. The entire variable domain, with the rest obtained from reference TRBV25-1 and TRBJ2-4, is as follows: EADIYQTPRYLVIGTGKKITLECSQTMGHDKMYWYQQDPGMELHLIHYSYGVNSTEKGDLSSESTVSRIRTEHFPLTLESARPSHTSQYLCASSVDRDRAGESIQYFGAGTRLSVL.

The V call is TRBV10-3, the J call TRBJ2-3; maybe TRBD2 (6 bases). The germline V and J ends were trimmed by 7 bases and 2 bases, with 16 bases remaining between them. The CDR3 runs to 15 residues. The germline CDR1 and CDR2 sequences are ENHRY and SYGVKD. The CDR3 here is CAITSGLAFTDTQYF. In nucleotides, the CDR3 is TGTGCCATCACCTCGGGCCTAGCGTTCACAGATACGCAGTATTTT.

This clonotype was seen only once. J is TRBJ1-2 and V is TRBV3-1; D gene uncertain. The CDR3 loop spans 14 amino acids. Trimming removed 1 base from V and 3 bases from J, with 9 bases in between. Germline V gene lookup returns CDR1 LGHDT and CDR2 YNNKEL (reference sequence). CDR3 sequence reads: CASSQGHLDYGYTF. The DNA of the CDR3 is TGTGCCAGCAGCCAAGGACACCTGGACTATGGCTACACCTTC.

V and J are TRBV2 and TRBJ1-5; 7 bases are a match to TRBD1. This CDR3 is 19 amino acids long. V trimming: 5 bases; J trimming: 0 bases; junction bases outside the gene matches: 16. CDR1 is SNHLY and CDR2 is FYNNEI in the germline V gene. DNA of the CDR3: TGTGCCAGCAGTCGACGGGACAGCTGGACCTTCCATAGCAATCAGCCCCAGCATTTT. As protein: CASSRRDSWTFHSNQPQHF.

The sample holds one count of this clonotype. V usage is TRBV20-1 and J usage is TRBJ1-1, with 9 bases lining up with TRBD1. J gave up 2 bases and V 5 bases, and 9 bases lay outside the gene matches. CDR1 and CDR2 (germline): DFQATT, SNEGSKA (reference sequence). This CDR3 has 15 residues. The CDR3 spells CSALGTGRFNTEAFF. In nucleotides, the CDR3 is TGCAGTGCTCTCGGGACAGGGCGTTTTAACACTGAAGCTTTCTTT.

The chain has TRBV5-5 and TRBJ1-2; D is uncertain. Germline CDR1 is SGHKS and CDR2 is YYEKEE (reference sequence). The CDR3 runs 13 residues. V lost 4 bases to trimming and J lost 8 bases, with 15 bases between them. In DNA, the CDR3 is TGTGCCAGCAGCGCCACTGAAGTCTACGGCTACACCTTC. Translation gives CASSATEVYGYTF.

This clonotype was observed once. The CDR3 DNA reads TGCGCCAGCACCCCGAGCGGCAATGGGGAGACCCAGTACTTC. This sequence encodes CASTPSGNGETQYF. The J gene is TRBJ2-5, the V gene TRBV5-1; D possibly corresponds to TRBD2 (5 bases). V was pared by 6 bases and J by 5 bases, with 17 bases between. The germline V gene encodes CDR1 SGHRS and CDR2 YFSETQ. CDR3 length: 14 residues.

V and J are TRBV10-3 and TRBJ2-6, with D possibly matching TRBD1 (5 bases). Germline CDR1 reads ENHRY; CDR2 reads SYGVKD. Trimming pared 6 bases from V and 0 bases from J, leaving 12 bases between. The CDR3 length is 16 residues. The CDR3 region has the DNA TGTGCCATCAGGGCAGGGAACTCCTCTGGGGCCAACGTCCTGACTTTC. Its protein product is CAIRAGNSSGANVLTF.

The chain carries TRBV6-5 and TRBJ2-5; no clear D. Trimming took off 0 bases at V and 5 bases at J, with 13 bases between the two ends. CDR3 size: 15 residues. Germline V gene sequence: CDR1 MNHEY, CDR2 SVGAGI. CDR3: CASSYSIAGSETQYF. The CDR3 DNA reads TGTGCCAGCAGTTACTCGATTGCAGGTTCCGAGACCCAGTACTTC.

The CDR3 here is CASSPDRGGLNEQFF. Here the CDR3 DNA reads TGTGCCAGCTCACCAGACCGGGGAGGGTTAAATGAGCAGTTCTTC. The rearrangement links TRBV18 to TRBJ2-1, with TRBD2 matching 7 bases. Germline trimming cut 2 bases from V and 7 bases from J; bases unmatched to any gene: 8. CDR3 length equals 15 residues. Germline CDR1 and CDR2: KGHSH and LQKENI. Looking up the rest from reference TRBV18 and TRBJ2-1 gives the full variable domain: NAGVMQNPRHLVRRRGQEARLRCSPMKGHSHVYWYRQLPEEGLKFMVYLQKENIIDESGMPKERFSAEFPKEGPSILRIQQVVRGDSAAYFCASSPDRGGLNEQFFGPGTRLTVL.

The genes are TRBV5-1 and TRBJ1-6; 10 nucleotides line up with TRBD1. The germline V gene has CDR1 SGHRS and CDR2 YFSETQ. Unmatched junction bases numbered 12, after V lost 5 bases and J lost 7 bases. This CDR3 contains 17 residues. Here the CDR3 reads CASSDPGQGFWNSPLHF. CDR3 DNA sequence: TGCGCCAGCAGTGATCCGGGACAGGGGTTTTGGAATTCACCCCTCCACTTT.

The chain is built from TRBV5-1 and TRBJ2-3; 8 bases match TRBD1. The ends lost 0 bases at V and 2 bases at J; junction bases unmatched: 14. CDR1 is SGHRS, CDR2 YFSETQ, per germline. The CDR3 has 19 residues. The CDR3 sequence: CASSLDGTGLKKNTDTQYF. The CDR3 DNA is TGCGCCAGCAGCTTGGACGGGACAGGTTTAAAGAAAAACACAGATACGCAGTATTTT. Drawing the rest from reference TRBV5-1 and TRBJ2-3, the complete variable domain is KAGVTQTPRYLIKTRGQQVTLSCSPISGHRSVSWYQQTPGQGLQFLFEYFSETQRNKGNFPGRFSGRQFSNSRSEMNVSTLELGDSALYLCASSLDGTGLKKNTDTQYFGPGTRLTVL.

This sequence joins TRBV5-4 and TRBJ1-6; no clear D. V gave up 0 bases and J gave up 12 bases, with 19 bases separating them. CDR3 length equals 16 residues. Germline assignment: CDR1 SGHNT and CDR2 YYREEE (reference sequence). The CDR3 is CASSLDGTARDGPLHF. As DNA, the CDR3 is TGTGCCAGCAGCTTGGACGGAACAGCCCGGGATGGACCCCTCCACTTT. The full variable domain, in which reference TRBV5-4 and TRBJ1-6 provide the parts outside the CDR3, is ETGVTQSPTHLIKTRGQQVTLRCSSQSGHNTVSWYQQALGQGPQFIFQYYREEENGRGNFPPRFSGLQFPNYSSELNVNALELDDSALYLCASSLDGTARDGPLHFGNGTRLTVT.

The J gene is TRBJ2-3, the V gene TRBV7-9; 13 positions match TRBD2. Trimming took 3 bases from V and 4 from J; bases not matched to a gene: 1. CDR3 size: 15 residues. Germline V gene sequence: CDR1 SEHNR, CDR2 FQNEAQ (reference sequence). In DNA form, the CDR3 reads TGTGCCAGCAGCTTCACTAGCGGGGGGGCAGATACGCAGTATTTT. It translates to CASSFTSGGADTQYF.

The chain recombines TRBV19 with TRBJ1-4, with no clear D. The CDR3 runs to 14 residues. V gave up 3 bases and J gave up 3 bases, with 8 bases separating them. CDR1 and CDR2 from the germline V gene are LNHDA and SQIVND (reference sequence). Here the CDR3 reads CASSMGSPNEKLFF. CDR3 DNA: TGTGCCAGTAGTATGGGAAGTCCTAATGAAAAACTGTTTTTT.

The V and J genes are TRBV2 and TRBJ2-2; 7 positions agree with TRBD1. Trimming cost V 6 bases and J 5 bases; bases outside gene matches: 6. The germline gives CDR1 SNHLY, CDR2 FYNNEI. The CDR3 is 14 amino acids. CDR3 nucleotides: TGTGCCAGCAGGATAGAGACAGGGACCGGGGAGCTGTTTTTT. This codes for CASRIETGTGELFF.

V usage is TRBV5-1 and J usage is TRBJ1-4; 9 bases line up with TRBD1. CDR3 length: 15 residues. The V and J ends lost 0 bases and 8 bases, in that order; junction bases with no gene match: 5. Germline loops: CDR1 SGHRS, CDR2 YFSETQ. The CDR3 nucleotides are TGCGCCAGCAGCTTGGTCGGGGACAGGGAGGAAAAACTGTTTTTT. Translating gives CASSLVGDREEKLFF.

V is TRBV10-3 and J is TRBJ2-1; D may be TRBD2 (6 bases). V was clipped by 11 bases and J by 0 bases, with 14 bases between them. The CDR3 loop spans 14 amino acids. The germline V gene encodes CDR1 ENHRY and CDR2 SYGVKD. The CDR3 reads CASKGGSSYNEQFF. The CDR3 bases are TGTGCCTCCAAAGGAGGGAGCTCCTACAATGAGCAGTTCTTC.

CDR3 DNA sequence: TGTGCCAGCAGTTCACTAGCGGTTCAGGGCAATGAGCAGTTCTTC. Protein sequence: CASSSLAVQGNEQFF. This chain joins TRBV2 and TRBJ2-1, with 8 bases fitting TRBD2. The ends lost 5 bases at V and 6 bases at J; junction bases unmatched: 9. This CDR3 contains 15 residues. Germline-derived CDR1 and CDR2 are SNHLY and FYNNEI.

This chain joins TRBV9 and TRBJ2-3; D is uncertain. The germline V gene encodes CDR1 SGDLS and CDR2 YYNGEE. V was cut by 0 bases and J by 1 base, with 9 bases left in between. This CDR3 comprises 15 residues. The CDR3 reads CASSVGPAGTDTQYF. CDR3 nucleotide sequence: TGTGCCAGCAGCGTAGGGCCAGCAGGCACAGATACGCAGTATTTT.

The chain uses TRBV6-2 or TRBV6-3 and TRBJ2-1; 7 nucleotides agree with TRBD2. CDR1 is MNHEY and CDR2 is SVGEGT in the germline V gene. The J segment lost 5 bases and the V segment lost 3 bases, leaving 7 bases of the junction unmatched. CDR3 length equals 15 residues. The CDR3 loop reads CASSYWTSIDNEQFF. Here the CDR3 DNA reads TGTGCCAGCAGTTATTGGACTAGTATCGACAATGAGCAGTTCTTC.